This is a list of T cell receptor beta chains from one sample in a study of blood T cell repertoires in COVID-19. The protocol was immunoSEQ multiplex PCR, while the TCRdb copy is restricted to in-frame clones and leaves out a portion. Among roughly 250,000 clones listed, 84% were seen once. Material: peripheral blood. The receptors originated from a human donor in a cohort sampled during active COVID-19. Both conserved end residues are part of each CDR3. The order of the fields is V gene, J gene, D gene, clone size, CDR3 protein, CDR3 DNA. The D gene is left open where the match is weak. Clone size is not always given. Where it is, it says once, few, many or a class for expanded clones.

V gene: TRBV14
J gene: TRBJ2-7
D gene: NA
clone size: NA
CDR3 protein: CASSQDWGAFYEQYF
CDR3 DNA: TGTGCCAGCAGCCAAGATTGGGGCGCCTTTTACGAGCAGTACTTC

V gene: TRBV5-4
J gene: TRBJ1-2
D gene: NA
clone size: NA
CDR3 protein: CASSSSQVYYGYTF
CDR3 DNA: TGTGCCAGCAGCAGTTCACAGGTCTACTATGGCTACACCTTC

V gene: TRBV29-1
J gene: TRBJ1-1
D gene: NA
clone size: NA
CDR3 protein: CSAIGGVNTEAFF
CDR3 DNA: TGCAGCGCCATCGGGGGGGTGAACACTGAAGCTTTCTTT

V gene: TRBV6-5
J gene: TRBJ2-1
D gene: NA
clone size: NA
CDR3 protein: CATTPPYGSNEQFF
CDR3 DNA: TGTGCCACCACCCCCCCGTACGGGTCGAATGAGCAGTTCTTC

V gene: TRBV3-1/TRBV3-2
J gene: TRBJ2-1
D gene: TRBD2
clone size: NA
CDR3 protein: CASSQGSTSVEQFF
CDR3 DNA: TGTGCCAGCAGCCAAGGGTCTACTAGCGTCGAGCAGTTCTTC

V gene: TRBV2
J gene: TRBJ2-7
D gene: TRBD2
clone size: few
CDR3 protein: CASRVRSGGFDEQYF
CDR3 DNA: TGTGCCAGCAGGGTACGAAGCGGGGGCTTCGACGAGCAGTACTTC

V gene: TRBV2
J gene: TRBJ1-2
D gene: NA
clone size: few
CDR3 protein: CASSEVRVRNYGYTF
CDR3 DNA: TGTGCCAGCAGTGAAGTTCGGGTACGAAACTATGGCTACACCTTC

V gene: TRBV9
J gene: TRBJ2-5
D gene: TRBD2
clone size: NA
CDR3 protein: CASSPRTSQETQYF
CDR3 DNA: TGTGCCAGCAGCCCGAGGACTAGCCAAGAGACCCAGTACTTC

V gene: TRBV10-1
J gene: TRBJ2-2
D gene: NA
clone size: NA
CDR3 protein: CASSDPGVNTGELFF
CDR3 DNA: TGCGCCAGCAGTGACCCGGGAGTAAACACCGGGGAGCTGTTTTTT

V gene: TRBV5-1
J gene: TRBJ2-1
D gene: TRBD2
clone size: once
CDR3 protein: CASSLFSSGSSYNEQFF
CDR3 DNA: TGCGCCAGCAGCTTGTTTTCTAGCGGGAGCTCCTACAATGAGCAGTTCTTC

V gene: TRBV2
J gene: TRBJ2-5
D gene: NA
clone size: NA
CDR3 protein: CASALEQETQYF
CDR3 DNA: TGTGCCAGCGCACTAGAACAAGAGACCCAGTACTTC

V gene: TRBV28
J gene: TRBJ1-3
D gene: TRBD1
clone size: few
CDR3 protein: CASSLSTRGNTIYF
CDR3 DNA: TGTGCCAGCAGTTTGTCGACCAGGGGGAACACCATATATTTT

V gene: TRBV28
J gene: TRBJ2-2
D gene: NA
clone size: NA
CDR3 protein: CASSFVTGELFF
CDR3 DNA: TGTGCCAGCAGTTTCGTCACCGGGGAGCTGTTTTTT

V gene: TRBV27
J gene: TRBJ2-2
D gene: NA
clone size: NA
CDR3 protein: CASSPQGRYTGELFF
CDR3 DNA: TGTGCCAGCAGTCCACAGGGTCGATACACCGGGGAGCTGTTTTTT

V gene: TRBV11-3
J gene: TRBJ1-6
D gene: NA
clone size: once
CDR3 protein: CASSLGPASPLHF
CDR3 DNA: TGTGCCAGCAGCTTAGGGCCTGCTTCACCCCTCCACTTT

V gene: TRBV4-2
J gene: TRBJ1-6
D gene: NA
clone size: NA
CDR3 protein: CASSPAYLKSYLHF
CDR3 DNA: TGTGCCAGCAGCCCTGCCTACTTAAAGTCGTACCTCCACTTT

V gene: TRBV3-1/TRBV3-2
J gene: TRBJ1-2
D gene: TRBD1
clone size: NA
CDR3 protein: CASSQDEPGDRGWYGYTF
CDR3 DNA: TGTGCCAGCAGCCAAGATGAGCCGGGGGACAGGGGCTGGTATGGCTACACCTTC

V gene: TRBV5-8
J gene: TRBJ2-3
D gene: TRBD1
clone size: NA
CDR3 protein: CASSWGQGEDTQYF
CDR3 DNA: TGTGCCAGCAGCTGGGGACAGGGCGAGGATACGCAGTATTTT

V gene: TRBV28
J gene: TRBJ2-5
D gene: NA
clone size: NA
CDR3 protein: CASSLLTLAFQETQYF
CDR3 DNA: TGTGCCAGCAGTTTATTGACTCTGGCCTTCCAAGAGACCCAGTACTTC

V gene: TRBV6-2/TRBV6-3
J gene: TRBJ2-2
D gene: TRBD2
clone size: NA
CDR3 protein: CASSYSQWTRGTGELFF
CDR3 DNA: TGTGCCAGCAGTTACAGTCAGTGGACTAGGGGCACCGGGGAGCTGTTTTTT

V gene: TRBV5-1
J gene: TRBJ2-5
D gene: NA
clone size: NA
CDR3 protein: CASSLAREKETQYF
CDR3 DNA: TGCGCCAGCAGCTTGGCTCGGGAAAAAGAGACCCAGTACTTC

V gene: TRBV18
J gene: TRBJ1-2
D gene: NA
clone size: many
CDR3 protein: CASSYPGERANYGYTF
CDR3 DNA: TGTGCCAGCTCGTACCCAGGGGAGAGAGCTAACTATGGCTACACCTTC